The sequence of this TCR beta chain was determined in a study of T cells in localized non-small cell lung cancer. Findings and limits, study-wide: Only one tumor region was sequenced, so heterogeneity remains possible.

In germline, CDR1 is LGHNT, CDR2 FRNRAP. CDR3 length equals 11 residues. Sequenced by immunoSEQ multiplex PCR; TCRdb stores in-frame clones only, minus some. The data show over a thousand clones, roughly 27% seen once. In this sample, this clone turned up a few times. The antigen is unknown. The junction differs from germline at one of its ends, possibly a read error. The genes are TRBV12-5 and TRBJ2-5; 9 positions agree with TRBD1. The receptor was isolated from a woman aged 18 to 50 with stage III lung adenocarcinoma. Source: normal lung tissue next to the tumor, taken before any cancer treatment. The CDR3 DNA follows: TGTGCCAGCTCCCACCGGGACAGGGCGGACTTC. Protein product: CASSHRDRADF.